The sequence of this T cell receptor (beta chain) was determined in a study of sequential checkpoint blockade in melanoma. Study-wide background: Both treatment sequences were followed by maintenance nivolumab.

Method: immunoSEQ multiplex PCR; TCRdb's copy keeps in-frame clones and lacks some. This sample has under 15,000 clones; approximately 78% occur once, and the top ten carry roughly a quarter. V was clipped by 0 bases and J by 0 bases, with 6 bases between them. This CDR3 comprises 15 residues. Germline assignment: CDR1 MNHEY and CDR2 SVGAGI. Treatment of the sample: randomized to nivolumab then ipilimumab (arm A) or the reverse (arm B). Sorted cells were live CD3+CD8+, lacking CD19 and CD56, from PBMCs. Sequencing was performed on CD8+ T cells sorted from blood (inferred from file names), taken from a patient given nivolumab and ipilimumab in sequence. This clonotype was obtained from a human donor with melanoma. V gene TRBV6-5 combines with J gene TRBJ1-3; no firm D call. Here the CDR3 reads CASSYSPGSGNTIYF. The DNA of the CDR3 is TGTGCCAGCAGTTACTCGCCAGGCTCTGGAAACACCATATATTTT.